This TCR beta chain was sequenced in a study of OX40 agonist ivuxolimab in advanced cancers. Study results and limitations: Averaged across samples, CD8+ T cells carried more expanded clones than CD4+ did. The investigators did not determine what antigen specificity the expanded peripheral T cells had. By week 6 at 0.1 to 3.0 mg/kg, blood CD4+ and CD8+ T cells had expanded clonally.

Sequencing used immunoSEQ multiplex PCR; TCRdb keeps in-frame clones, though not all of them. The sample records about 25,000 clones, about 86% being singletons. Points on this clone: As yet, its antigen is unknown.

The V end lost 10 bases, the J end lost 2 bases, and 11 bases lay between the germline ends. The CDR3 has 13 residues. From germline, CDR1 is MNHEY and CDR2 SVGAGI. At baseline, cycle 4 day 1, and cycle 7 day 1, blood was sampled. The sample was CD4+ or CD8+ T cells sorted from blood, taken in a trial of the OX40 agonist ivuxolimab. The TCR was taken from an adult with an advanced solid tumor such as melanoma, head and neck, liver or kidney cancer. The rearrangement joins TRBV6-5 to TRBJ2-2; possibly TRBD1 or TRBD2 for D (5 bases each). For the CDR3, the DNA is TGTGCCACGGGGCAGGTCAACACCGGGGAGCTGTTTTTT. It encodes CATGQVNTGELFF.